The clone carrying this T cell receptor beta chain has only a few counts. The antigen remains unidentified. This entry belongs to a study of early T cells in non-severe SARS-CoV-2 infection. Study information: RNA in bulk from unsorted whole blood was sequenced, and chains were unpaired.

CDR3 length equals 12 residues. Germline-derived CDR1 and CDR2 are SQVTM and ANQGSEA. V was pared by 5 bases and J by 1 base, with 8 bases between. Individually, cDNA molecules had unique molecular identifiers attached to them. TCRdb reprocessed the 5' RACE reads with MiXCR, giving one entry per CDR3 protein. The table shows 24,000 or so distinct CDR3 sequences, with 4% to 5% occurring only once. Study-wide results and limits: VDJdb matching, biased toward anti-spike CD8 responses, missed private and CD4 specificities.

The chain links TRBV29-1 to TRBJ2-5; D uncertain. The specimen sequenced was whole blood. This sequence was found in an adult who was a healthcare worker with PCR-confirmed SARS-CoV-2 infection or an uninfected control (not recorded which). This CDR3 is CSVSQVQETQYF. The CDR3 DNA is TGCAGCGTTTCCCAAGTCCAAGAGACCCAGTACTTC.